This T cell receptor beta chain was profiled in a study of monozygotic twins with inflammatory bowel disease. Study-level findings and limits: Other individuals had fewer clonotypes in common with IBD patients than with healthy twins, especially with disease activity.

In preparing each TCR library, about 3,500 ng of total RNA was used. TCRdb processed the 5' RACE reads again and assigns one entry to each CDR3 protein, with no DNA. The sample data list 45,000 or so distinct CDR3 sequences. Note on this clonotype: What it recognizes is unknown.

The sequence came from a human donor with ulcerative colitis or Crohn's disease, or a healthy co-twin of an affected twin (not recorded which). Sequencing used blood.

CDR3 loop: CASNPNDQGRLGELFF. The chain uses TRBV6-1 and TRBJ2-2; the TRBD1 assignment by TCRdb is unverifiable without DNA. Looked up from germline, CDR1 is MNHNS and CDR2 is SASEGT. This CDR3 is 16 amino acids long.